A selection of T cell receptor beta chains follows, all from one sample in a study of human T cells and chemical hapten exposure. TCRdb itself ran the 5' RACE reads through MiXCR, one entry per CDR3 protein. The repertoire holds approximately 80,000 distinct CDR3 sequences, with roughly 15% as singletons. The receptors shown here come from a female donor in good health. Both conserved end residues are part of each CDR3. Fields, in order: CDR3 DNA, CDR3 protein, D gene, J gene, V gene, clone size. A D gene is named only where the DNA matches it firmly. Not all rows give a size; the values are once, few, many and, for expanded clones, a class.

CDR3nt: TGTGCCACCAGTCATACAGCGGGAACTTACAATGAGCAGTTCTTC
CDR3aa: CATSHTAGTYNEQFF
d_gene: TRBD2
j_gene: TRBJ2-1
v_gene: TRBV24-1
abundance: many

CDR3nt: TGTGCCAGCAGTTTTGCCGGGTCAGCTAATGAAAAACTGTTTTTT
CDR3aa: CASSFAGSANEKLFF
d_gene: -
j_gene: TRBJ1-4
v_gene: TRBV12-3/TRBV12-4
abundance: few

CDR3nt: TGTGCCAGCAGCCGCAGTCGTCCGCCGAACACTGAAGCTTTCTTT
CDR3aa: CASSRSRPPNTEAFF
d_gene: -
j_gene: TRBJ1-1
v_gene: TRBV11-2
abundance: few

CDR3nt: TGTGCCAGCAGCCATACTAGCGGGAGGGGAAATGAGCAGTTCTTC
CDR3aa: CASSHTSGRGNEQFF
d_gene: TRBD2
j_gene: TRBJ2-1
v_gene: TRBV4-2
abundance: -

CDR3nt: TGTGCCAGCAGCTTAGAACCCAGGGGAACTGAAGCTTTCTTT
CDR3aa: CASSLEPRGTEAFF
d_gene: -
j_gene: TRBJ1-1
v_gene: TRBV7-2
abundance: -

CDR3nt: TGCAGTGCTAGAGGTCACGGGAGTTCCTACAATGAGCAGTTCTTC
CDR3aa: CSARGHGSSYNEQFF
d_gene: -
j_gene: TRBJ2-1
v_gene: TRBV20-1
abundance: few

CDR3nt: TGTGCCAGTAGTTCGGGACAGGGGGCAGGGACCAAAAACATTCAGTACTTC
CDR3aa: CASSSGQGAGTKNIQYF
d_gene: TRBD1
j_gene: TRBJ2-4
v_gene: TRBV19
abundance: -

CDR3nt: TGTGCCAGCAGCCTTTGGGGCAGGGATAATTCACCCCTCCACTTT
CDR3aa: CASSLWGRDNSPLHF
d_gene: -
j_gene: TRBJ1-6
v_gene: TRBV6-9
abundance: -

CDR3nt: TGTGCCAGCAGCCTAAGGGACAGAGGGGACTACGAGCAGTACTTC
CDR3aa: CASSLRDRGDYEQYF
d_gene: TRBD1
j_gene: TRBJ2-7
v_gene: TRBV4-2
abundance: few

CDR3nt: TGCAGTGCTAACCGGGACGGGGAGGCTTTCTTT
CDR3aa: CSANRDGEAFF
d_gene: -
j_gene: TRBJ1-1
v_gene: TRBV20-1
abundance: -